The clone carrying this T cell receptor beta chain appeared a few times. The data were obtained in a study of T-cell memory formation after mild COVID-19. Germline lookup yields CDR1 LNHDA and CDR2 SQIVND (reference sequence). The trim removed 8 bases at V and 9 bases at J, leaving 8 bases unmatched. The CDR3 loop spans 12 amino acids. From the 5' RACE reads, TCRdb called clonotypes with MiXCR, one entry per CDR3 protein. The profile shows about 340,000 distinct CDR3 sequences, under 15% of them singletons. This TCR was sampled from a man aged 18 to 30 who had mild COVID-19 (a few samples of this study predate the infection). Cell type and time point are not known. The sequencing sample was made of PBMCs or a T cell subset sorted from them (not recorded which). The chain couples TRBV19 to TRBJ2-3; TRBD1 matches at 7 bases. The CDR3 spells CASGTGTATQYF. The DNA of the CDR3 is TGTGCCAGTGGGACGGGGACAGCGACGCAGTATTTT.